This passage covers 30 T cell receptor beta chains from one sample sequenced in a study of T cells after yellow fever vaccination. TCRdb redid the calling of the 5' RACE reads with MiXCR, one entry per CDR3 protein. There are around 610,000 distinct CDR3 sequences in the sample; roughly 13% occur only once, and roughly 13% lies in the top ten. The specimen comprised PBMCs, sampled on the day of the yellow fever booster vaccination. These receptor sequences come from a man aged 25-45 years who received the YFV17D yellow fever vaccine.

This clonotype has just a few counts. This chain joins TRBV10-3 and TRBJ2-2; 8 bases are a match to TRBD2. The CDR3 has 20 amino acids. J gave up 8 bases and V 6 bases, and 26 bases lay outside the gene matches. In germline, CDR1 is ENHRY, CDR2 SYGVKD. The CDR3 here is CAISSNFSPTSAEREGELFF. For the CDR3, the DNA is TGTGCCATCAGCTCAAATTTTAGCCCGACTAGCGCCGAACGGGAAGGGGAGCTGTTTTTT.

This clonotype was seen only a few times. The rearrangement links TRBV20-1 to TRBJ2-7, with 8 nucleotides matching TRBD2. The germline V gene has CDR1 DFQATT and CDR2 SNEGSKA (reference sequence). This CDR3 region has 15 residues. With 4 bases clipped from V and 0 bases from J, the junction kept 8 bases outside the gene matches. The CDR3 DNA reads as TGCAGTGCTAATCCGGGAGGGCTTCTCTCCTACGAGCAGTACTTC. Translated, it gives CSANPGGLLSYEQYF.

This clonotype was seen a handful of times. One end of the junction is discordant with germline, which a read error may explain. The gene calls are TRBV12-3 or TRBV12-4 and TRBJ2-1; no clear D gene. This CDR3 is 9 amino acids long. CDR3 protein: CASSFPTVF. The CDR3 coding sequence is TGTGCCAGCAGTTTCCCCACGGTCTTC.

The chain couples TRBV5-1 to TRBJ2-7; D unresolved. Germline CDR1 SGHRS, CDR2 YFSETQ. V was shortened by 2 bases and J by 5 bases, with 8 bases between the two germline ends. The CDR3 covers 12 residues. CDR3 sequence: CASSLEPHEQYF. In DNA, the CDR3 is TGCGCCAGCAGCTTAGAGCCCCACGAGCAGTACTTC.

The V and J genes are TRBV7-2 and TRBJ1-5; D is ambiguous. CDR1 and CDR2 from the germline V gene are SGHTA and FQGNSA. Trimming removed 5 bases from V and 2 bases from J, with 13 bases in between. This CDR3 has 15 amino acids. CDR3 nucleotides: TGTGCCAGCAGCCCGGCTCCGTGGGGCAATCAGCCCCAGCATTTT. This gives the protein CASSPAPWGNQPQHF.

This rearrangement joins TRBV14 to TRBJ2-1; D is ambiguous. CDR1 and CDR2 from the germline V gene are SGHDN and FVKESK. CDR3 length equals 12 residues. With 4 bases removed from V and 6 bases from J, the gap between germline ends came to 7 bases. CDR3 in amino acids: CASSPYTNEQFF. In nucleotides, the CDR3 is TGTGCCAGCAGCCCCTATACCAATGAGCAGTTCTTC.

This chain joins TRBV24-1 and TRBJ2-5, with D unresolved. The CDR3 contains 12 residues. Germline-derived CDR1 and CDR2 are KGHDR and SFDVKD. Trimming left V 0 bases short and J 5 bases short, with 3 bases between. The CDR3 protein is CATSDLWETQYF. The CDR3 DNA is TGTGCCACCAGTGATTTGTGGGAGACCCAGTACTTC.

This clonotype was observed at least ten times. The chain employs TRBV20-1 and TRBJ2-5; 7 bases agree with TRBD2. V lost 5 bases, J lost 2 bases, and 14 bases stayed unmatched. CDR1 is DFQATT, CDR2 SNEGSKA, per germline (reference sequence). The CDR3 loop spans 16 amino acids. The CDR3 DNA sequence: TGCAGTGCTGCCGCGCTAGCGGAGCCCTCTCAAGAGACCCAGTACTTC. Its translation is CSAAALAEPSQETQYF.

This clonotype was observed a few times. The CDR3, as DNA: TGCAGTGCTAGTACAGGGTTGGGCGGAAACACCATATATTTT. It encodes CSASTGLGGNTIYF. This chain joins TRBV20-1 and TRBJ1-3, with D possibly matching TRBD1 (6 bases). Trimming took off 3 bases at V and 4 bases at J, with 13 bases between the two ends. Germline V gene sequence: CDR1 DFQATT, CDR2 SNEGSKA (reference sequence). This CDR3 spans 14 amino acids.

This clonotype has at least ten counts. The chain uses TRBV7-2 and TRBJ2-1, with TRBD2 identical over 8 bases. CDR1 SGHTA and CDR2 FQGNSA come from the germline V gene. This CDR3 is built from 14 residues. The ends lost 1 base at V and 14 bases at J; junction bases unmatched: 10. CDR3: CASSLGPLPGGEFF. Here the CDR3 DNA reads TGTGCCAGCAGCTTAGGGCCCCTTCCGGGAGGGGAGTTCTTC.

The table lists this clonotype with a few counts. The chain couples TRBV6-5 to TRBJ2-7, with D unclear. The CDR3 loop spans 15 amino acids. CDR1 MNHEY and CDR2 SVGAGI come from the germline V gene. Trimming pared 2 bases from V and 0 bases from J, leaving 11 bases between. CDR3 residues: CASSYPQKSSYEQYF. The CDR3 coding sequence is TGTGCCAGCAGTTACCCCCAGAAAAGCTCCTACGAGCAGTACTTC.

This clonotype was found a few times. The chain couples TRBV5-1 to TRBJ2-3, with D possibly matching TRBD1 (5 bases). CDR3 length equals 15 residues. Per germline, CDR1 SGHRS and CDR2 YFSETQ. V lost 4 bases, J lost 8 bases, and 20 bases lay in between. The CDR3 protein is CASSGSENSGATQYF. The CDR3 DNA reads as TGCGCCAGCAGCGGCAGCGAAAACTCTGGGGCTACGCAGTATTTT.

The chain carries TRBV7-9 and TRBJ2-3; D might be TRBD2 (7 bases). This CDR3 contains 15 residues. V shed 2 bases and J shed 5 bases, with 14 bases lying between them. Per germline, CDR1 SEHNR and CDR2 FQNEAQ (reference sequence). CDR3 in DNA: TGTGCCAGCAGCTTATTATCGGGGGGCGGAGATACGCAGTATTTT. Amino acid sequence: CASSLLSGGGDTQYF.

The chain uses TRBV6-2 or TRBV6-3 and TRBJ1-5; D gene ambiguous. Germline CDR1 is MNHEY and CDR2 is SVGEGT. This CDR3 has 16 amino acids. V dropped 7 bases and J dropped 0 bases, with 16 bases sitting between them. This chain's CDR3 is CASTSTLGYSNQPQHF. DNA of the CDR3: TGTGCCAGCACCAGTACCCTCGGGTATAGCAATCAGCCCCAGCATTTT.

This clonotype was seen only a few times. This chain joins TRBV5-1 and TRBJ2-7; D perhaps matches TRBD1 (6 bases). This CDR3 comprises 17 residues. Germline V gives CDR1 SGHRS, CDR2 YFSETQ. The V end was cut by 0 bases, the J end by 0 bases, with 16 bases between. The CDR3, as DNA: TGCGCCAGCAGCTTGGCCCTCGACAGGATAAGCTCCTACGAGCAGTACTTC. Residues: CASSLALDRISSYEQYF.

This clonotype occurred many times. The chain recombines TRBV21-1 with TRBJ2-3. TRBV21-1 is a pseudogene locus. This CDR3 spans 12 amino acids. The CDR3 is CASRRGTDTQYF. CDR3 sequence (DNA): TGTGCCAGCCGCCGGGGCACAGATACGCAGTATTTT.

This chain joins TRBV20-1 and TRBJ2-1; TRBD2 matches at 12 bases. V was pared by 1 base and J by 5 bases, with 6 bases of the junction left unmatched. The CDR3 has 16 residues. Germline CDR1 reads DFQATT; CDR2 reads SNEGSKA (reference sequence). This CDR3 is CSARGWTSGTNNEQFF. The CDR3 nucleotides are TGCAGTGCTAGAGGATGGACTAGCGGGACTAACAATGAGCAGTTCTTC.

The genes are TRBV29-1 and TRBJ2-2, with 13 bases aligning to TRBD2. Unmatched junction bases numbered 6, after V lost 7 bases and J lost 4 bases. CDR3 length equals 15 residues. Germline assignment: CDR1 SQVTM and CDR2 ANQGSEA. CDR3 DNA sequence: TGCAGCGCAACCGGGACTAGCGGGGCCACCGGGGAGCTGTTTTTT. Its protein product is CSATGTSGATGELFF.

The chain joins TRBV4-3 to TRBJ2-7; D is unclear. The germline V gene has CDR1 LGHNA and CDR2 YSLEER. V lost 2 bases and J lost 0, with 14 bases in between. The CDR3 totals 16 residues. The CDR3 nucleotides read TGCGCCAGCAGCCAAAGTCCCCGGAAGAGCTCCTACGAGCAGTACTTC. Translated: CASSQSPRKSSYEQYF.

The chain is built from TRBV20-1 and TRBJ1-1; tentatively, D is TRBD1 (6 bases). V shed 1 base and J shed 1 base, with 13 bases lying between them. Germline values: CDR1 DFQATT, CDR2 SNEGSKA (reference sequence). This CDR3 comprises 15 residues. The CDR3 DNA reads TGCAGTGCTAGAGGGGCGGGGGGCAGGAACACTGAAGCTTTCTTT. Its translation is CSARGAGGRNTEAFF.

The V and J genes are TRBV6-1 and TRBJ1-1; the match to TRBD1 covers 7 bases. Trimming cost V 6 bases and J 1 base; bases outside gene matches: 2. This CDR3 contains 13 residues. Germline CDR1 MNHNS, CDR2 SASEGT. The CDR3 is CASRQGSNTEAFF. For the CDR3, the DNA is TGTGCCAGCAGACAGGGGTCGAACACTGAAGCTTTCTTT.

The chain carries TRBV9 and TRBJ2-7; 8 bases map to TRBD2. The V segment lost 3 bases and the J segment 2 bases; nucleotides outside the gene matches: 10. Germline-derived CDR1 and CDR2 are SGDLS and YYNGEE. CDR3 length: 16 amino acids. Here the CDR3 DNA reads TGTGCCAGCAGCGCAGGGTCGGGGGGGATCCCCTACGAGCAGTACTTC. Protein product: CASSAGSGGIPYEQYF.

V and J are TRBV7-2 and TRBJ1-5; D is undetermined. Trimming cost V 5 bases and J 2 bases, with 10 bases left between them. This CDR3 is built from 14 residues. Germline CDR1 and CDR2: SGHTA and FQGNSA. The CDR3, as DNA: TGTGCCAGCAGCCCGAGGACTGGCAATCAGCCCCAGCATTTT. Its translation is CASSPRTGNQPQHF.

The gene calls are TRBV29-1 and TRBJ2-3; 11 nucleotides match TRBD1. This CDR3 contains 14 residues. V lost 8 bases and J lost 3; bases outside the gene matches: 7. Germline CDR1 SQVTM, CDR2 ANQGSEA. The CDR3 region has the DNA TGCAGCTCTTCCCGGGACAGGGGGACAGATACGCAGTATTTT. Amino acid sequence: CSSSRDRGTDTQYF.

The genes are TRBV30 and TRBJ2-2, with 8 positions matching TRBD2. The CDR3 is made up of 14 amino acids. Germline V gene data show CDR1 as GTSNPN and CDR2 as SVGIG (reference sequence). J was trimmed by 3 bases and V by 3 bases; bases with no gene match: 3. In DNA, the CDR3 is TGTGCCTGGAGGCTGCGGGGGGACACCGGGGAGCTGTTTTTT. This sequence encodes CAWRLRGDTGELFF.

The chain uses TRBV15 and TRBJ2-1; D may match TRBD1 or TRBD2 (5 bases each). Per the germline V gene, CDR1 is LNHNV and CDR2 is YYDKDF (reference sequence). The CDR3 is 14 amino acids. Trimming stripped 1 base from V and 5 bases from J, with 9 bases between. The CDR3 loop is CATSRGDDNNEQFF. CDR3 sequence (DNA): TGTGCCACCAGCAGAGGGGACGATAACAATGAGCAGTTCTTC.

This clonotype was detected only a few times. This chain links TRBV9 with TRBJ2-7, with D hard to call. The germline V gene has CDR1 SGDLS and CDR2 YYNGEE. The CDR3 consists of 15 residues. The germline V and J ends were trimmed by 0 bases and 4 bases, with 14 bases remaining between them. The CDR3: CASSVGERSIYEQYF. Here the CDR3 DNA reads TGTGCCAGCAGCGTAGGAGAACGTTCCATTTACGAGCAGTACTTC.

The CDR3, as DNA: TGCAGCGTTGACGGGCCCACAGATACGCAGTATTTT. This sequence encodes CSVDGPTDTQYF. The chain couples TRBV29-1 to TRBJ2-3, with unresolved D. This CDR3 region has 12 residues. Germline V gives CDR1 SQVTM, CDR2 ANQGSEA. Trimming took off 3 bases at V and 2 bases at J, with 6 bases between the two ends.

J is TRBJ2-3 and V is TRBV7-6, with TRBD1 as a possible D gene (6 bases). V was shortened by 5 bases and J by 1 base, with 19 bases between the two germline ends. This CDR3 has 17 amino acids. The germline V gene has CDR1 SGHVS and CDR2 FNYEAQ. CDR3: CASSDRPRDTRTDTQYF. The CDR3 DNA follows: TGTGCCAGCAGCGACCGCCCAAGGGACACTCGCACAGATACGCAGTATTTT.

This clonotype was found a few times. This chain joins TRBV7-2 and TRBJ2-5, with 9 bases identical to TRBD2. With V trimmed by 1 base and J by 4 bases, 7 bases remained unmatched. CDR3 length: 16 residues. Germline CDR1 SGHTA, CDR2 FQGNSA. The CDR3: CASSLERLAGRETQYF. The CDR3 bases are TGTGCCAGCAGCTTAGAGAGGCTAGCGGGACGAGAGACCCAGTACTTC.